This entry describes one T cell receptor (beta chain). The antigen this receptor binds is unknown. No qualities accompany the bases; no much larger clone lies one base away. Collaborating institutions collected whole blood in K2EDTA tubes following their own protocols. For TCRbeta analysis, collaborator samples were shipped as frozen whole blood, as isolated PBMCs, or as DNA extracted from either sample type. Trimming removed 4 bases from V and 7 bases from J; the gene matches leave 15 bases unexplained. From the cysteine up to the phenylalanine, the CDR3 has a length of 17 residues. Just CDR3 DNA is preserved here, 51 bases in frame from base 1. The germline V gene (reference sequence) gives CDR1 as SGHKS and CDR2 as YYEKEE. The entry originates in a study of blood T cell repertoires in COVID-19 (dated by TCRdb to about 2020). For context, the study as a whole: Samples covering the acute and convalescent phases of COVID-19 were provided by collaborators in the United States, Italy and Spain. The material from the prospective study consisted of cDNA or gDNA derived from T cells, B-cell-depleted T cells, or PBMCs. Subjects who had been exposed to COVID-19, were actively infected with it, or had recovered from it provided the deeply sampled blood TCRbeta repertoires that made up the dataset. The repertoires were released in a freely available public database meant as a resource for research on the immune response to SARS-CoV-2. The samples were drawn from two sources: the first 160 participants of the ongoing ImmuneRACE study, and about 1,300 subjects contributed by 6 global collaborators. A de-identified subject ID, COVID-19 status, age in years and sex were almost always included in the sample metadata. HLA class I and class II types, where available, came from metadata supplied by the sample provider rather than from assay-based typing. Points the paper makes about the study in general: The amount of clinical and demographic metadata varied by source and participant and was provided uncurated.

TCRbeta CDR3 regions were amplified from genomic DNA using the immunoSEQ Assay, a bias-controlled multiplex PCR. The study's processing was this. The number of nucleated cells in each sample was estimated by amplification of reference gene primers within the assay. To quantify the absolute abundance of each unique TCRbeta CDR3 rearrangement, sequence reads were collapsed and filtered. For each sample, productive Simpson clonality was calculated as the square root of Simpson's diversity index over productive rearrangements. TCRdb re-hosts the immuneACCESS table, in-frame sequences only. Its copies lack some clones; in the studies checked, an unresolved V gene accounts for under half of them, and the cause for the rest is not known. V, J and clone size are those of that table, while D and trimming were read from the DNA. The sample data list 270,000 or so clones, and roughly 84% of these were observed just once. About 9.1% of the sample goes to the ten largest clones.

This receptor chain uses TRBV5-5 and TRBJ2-1, and TRBD2 matches 9 of the central bases. This clonotype was obtained from a human donor in a cohort sampled during active COVID-19. The sequencing sample was made of peripheral blood. Here is the DNA: TGTGCCAGCAGCCCTGGGGTGACTAGCGGATTATTGAATGAGCAGTTCTTC. The translation is CASSPGVTSGLLNEQFF.